The source of this TCR beta chain is a study of T cell responses to AZD1222 COVID-19 vaccine. Whole-study results and caveats: The donor cohort was predominantly white British with a female majority, and clonal diversity may have been underestimated.

The table lists this clone with a few counts. Antigen specificity is unknown. Germline V lookup: CDR1 SGDLS, CDR2 YYNGEE. With 5 bases removed from V and 0 bases from J, the gap between germline ends came to 10 bases. This CDR3 has 14 residues. Sequencing used immunoSEQ multiplex PCR; TCRdb keeps in-frame clones, though not all of them. The top ten hold just under 25% of the sample, which has about 42,000 clones, 88% seen once. The chain carries TRBV9 and TRBJ2-3; no clear D gene. The sequence was collected from an adult who received the AZD1222 COVID-19 vaccine. Sequenced here: peripheral blood, sampled 28 days after the second AZD1222 dose. The CDR3 region has the DNA TGTGCCAGCAGTATGACAACTAGCACAGATACGCAGTATTTT. This translates into CASSMTTSTDTQYF.